This T cell receptor beta chain is from a study of blood T cell repertoires in COVID-19. Overall study: Whether acute or convalescent, the COVID-19 samples came from the United States, Italy and Spain. PBMCs, B-cell-depleted T cells, or T cells were the source of the cDNA or gDNA that made up the material.

The CDR3 is 14 amino acids. CDR1 PRHDT and CDR2 FYEKMQ come from the germline V gene (reference sequence). Unmatched junction bases numbered 5, after V lost 3 bases and J lost 3 bases. In the original workflow: Reference gene primer amplification yielded estimated nucleated cell counts. This table comes from immunoSEQ multiplex PCR, and its TCRdb copy is limited to in-frame clones, with some not included. V and J calls and clone size are those listed in that table; D and trimming were worked out from the DNA. The sample consists of roughly 230,000 clones, around 82% of them appearing once. Sequencing was done on a sample of peripheral blood. The sequence derives from a man over 45 with active or convalescent COVID-19. The rearrangement joins TRBV13 to TRBJ2-7; 7 nucleotides line up with TRBD2. The CDR3 DNA reads TGTGCCAGCAGCTTTGGACTAGGGAACTACGAGCAGTACTTC. Its protein product is CASSFGLGNYEQYF.